These 17 T cell receptor beta chains were sequenced from one sample in a study of a mutant IDH1 vaccine in newly diagnosed glioma (dated by TCRdb to 2020 to 2023). The sample's time point label, in plain terms: week 47, end of study. Each vaccine dose, consisting of 300 ug of a 20-mer mutant IDH1 peptide in Montanide, was administered subcutaneously with topical imiquimod. Library creation used the immunoSEQ multiplex PCR assay. The table was pulled from immuneACCESS by TCRdb, which kept in-frame rearrangements only. Such tables lose some clones; where checked, under half of the loss comes from unresolved V genes, and the rest has no known cause. The sample includes tens of thousands of clones, with around four fifths observed a single time. The top ten constitute 3.5% to 4.5% of the sample. Their target antigens are unknown. Sequences were derived from PBMCs, sampled from a glioma patient whose treatment included an IDH1 peptide vaccine. The receptor source for this set is a man aged 25 to 40 with glioma.

The chain recombines TRBV10-2 with TRBJ2-5; TRBD1 matches at 12 bases. The J call is uncertain, as TRBJ2-7 better fits the DNA end. CDR3 length: 15 amino acids. The germline CDR1 and CDR2 sequences are WSHSY and SAAADI. The CDR3 region is CASKTPGQGAHEQYF. The DNA for the CDR3 is TGCGCCAGCAAGACTCCGGGACAGGGGGCCCACGAGCAGTACTTC.

This chain joins TRBV10-3 and TRBJ1-2; D uncertain. Germline V gives CDR1 ENHRY, CDR2 SYGVKD. CDR3 length equals 19 residues. V was shortened by 1 base and J by 3 bases, with 24 bases between the two germline ends. Here the CDR3 DNA reads TGTGCCATCAGTGAGTGGACGACCTCCGGGTTTCGATCCGACTATGGCTACACCTTC. Translated, it gives CAISEWTTSGFRSDYGYTF.

V gene TRBV19 combines with J gene TRBJ2-1; no clear D. The germline V gene encodes CDR1 LNHDA and CDR2 SQIVND (reference sequence). Trimming removed 3 bases from V and 6 bases from J, with 6 bases in between. This CDR3 contains 12 residues. The CDR3 region is CASSIASNEQFF. The CDR3 region has the DNA TGTGCCAGTAGTATCGCCAGCAATGAGCAGTTCTTC.

This clone occurred once. The V and J genes are TRBV5-5 and TRBJ1-2; D possibly corresponds to TRBD1 (6 bases). With 3 bases removed from V and 2 bases from J, the gap between germline ends came to 17 bases. This CDR3 has 16 residues. CDR1 and CDR2 from the germline V gene are SGHKS and YYEKEE (reference sequence). The CDR3 spells CASSYRDSSVNYGYTF. In nucleotides, the CDR3 is TGTGCCAGCAGCTACAGGGATAGCTCTGTGAACTATGGCTACACCTTC. Supplemented by reference TRBV5-5 and TRBJ1-2, the full variable domain reads DAGVTQSPTHLIKTRGQQVTLRCSPISGHKSVSWYQQVLGQGPQFIFQYYEKEERGRGNFPDRFSARQFPNYSSELNVNALLLGDSALYLCASSYRDSSVNYGYTFGSGTRLTVV.

The chain joins TRBV19 to TRBJ1-1, with TRBD1 as a possible D gene (6 bases). CDR1 and CDR2 from the germline V gene are LNHDA and SQIVND (reference sequence). The CDR3 loop spans 16 amino acids. Trimming pared 1 base from V and 1 base from J, leaving 13 bases between. The CDR3 loop reads CASSIGGGATNTEAFF. Written as DNA, the CDR3 is TGTGCCAGTAGTATAGGCGGGGGGGCGACGAACACTGAAGCTTTCTTT.

The chain has TRBV4-1 and TRBJ2-1, with TRBD2 matching over 10 bases. The V gene's germline CDR1 is MGHRA and CDR2 YSYEKL. Germline trimming cut 0 bases from V and 8 bases from J; bases unmatched to any gene: 4. This CDR3 has 15 amino acids. CDR3 sequence (DNA): TGCGCCAGCAGCCAAGAACTAGCGGGGATCTATGAGCAGTTCTTC. It yields the protein CASSQELAGIYEQFF.

The V gene is TRBV2, the J gene TRBJ2-5, with D hard to call. This CDR3 comprises 15 residues. With 6 bases removed from V and 5 bases from J, the gap between germline ends came to 19 bases. The germline CDR1 and CDR2 sequences are SNHLY and FYNNEI. CDR3 sequence: CASRNSGRSGETQYF. In DNA, the CDR3 is TGTGCCAGCAGGAATTCTGGACGGTCCGGTGAGACCCAGTACTTC.

This CDR3 reads CASSGGAHEGRYNTGELFF. CDR3 DNA sequence: TGTGCCAGCAGCGGAGGGGCTCACGAGGGACGGTATAACACCGGGGAGCTGTTTTTT. The chain links TRBV7-9 to TRBJ2-2; a possible D gene is TRBD2 (6 bases). CDR3 length: 19 amino acids. Between the trimmed V and J ends, which lost 5 bases and 2 bases, there was a span of 24 bases. CDR1 is SEHNR and CDR2 is FQNEAQ in the germline V gene (reference sequence).

The chain employs TRBV6-1 and TRBJ1-1; 9 bases match TRBD1. The germline gives CDR1 MNHNS, CDR2 SASEGT. The CDR3 is 15 residues long. Trimming took 2 bases from V and 8 from J; bases not matched to a gene: 9. The CDR3 DNA reads as TGTGCCAGCAGTGAATTTGCGGACAGGGGATTCGAAGCTTTCTTT. Translating gives CASSEFADRGFEAFF.

The rearrangement joins TRBV25-1 to TRBJ2-2; TRBD1 aligns across 10 bases. Germline assignment: CDR1 MGHDK and CDR2 SYGVNS. The CDR3 is 16 amino acids. V lost 3 bases, J lost 5 bases, and 6 bases stayed unmatched. The CDR3 nucleotides are TGTGCCAGCAGTGATGGGCCGGACAGGGGGACCGGGGAGCTGTTTTTT. It yields the protein CASSDGPDRGTGELFF. The complete variable domain, with remaining parts taken from reference TRBV25-1 and TRBJ2-2, reads EADIYQTPRYLVIGTGKKITLECSQTMGHDKMYWYQQDPGMELHLIHYSYGVNSTEKGDLSSESTVSRIRTEHFPLTLESARPSHTSQYLCASSDGPDRGTGELFFGEGSRLTVL.

This chain connects TRBV7-9 to TRBJ2-7; tentatively, D is TRBD1 (5 bases). This CDR3 has 14 amino acids. V was clipped by 3 bases and J by 2 bases, with 11 bases between them. Germline V CDR1 and CDR2: SEHNR, FQNEAQ (reference sequence). The DNA of the CDR3 is TGTGCCAGCAGCTTTTACGACAGACCCTACGAGCAGTACTTC. This encodes CASSFYDRPYEQYF. The whole variable domain, remainder taken from reference TRBV7-9 and TRBJ2-7, is DTGVSQNPRHKITKRGQNVTFRCDPISEHNRLYWYRQTLGQGPEFLTYFQNEAQLEKSRLLSDRFSAERPKGSFSTLEIQRTEQGDSAMYLCASSFYDRPYEQYFGPGTRLTVT.

The CDR3, as DNA: TGTGCCAGCAGCCATAGGGGACAGTCGAACTCTGGAAACACCATATATTTT. As protein: CASSHRGQSNSGNTIYF. The chain has TRBV11-2 and TRBJ1-3; 7 positions match TRBD1. Germline V gives CDR1 SGHAT, CDR2 FQNNGV. V lost 5 bases and J lost 0; bases outside the gene matches: 10. This CDR3 region has 17 residues. Together with reference TRBV11-2 and TRBJ1-3, the CDR3 gives the full variable domain: EAGVAQSPRYKIIEKRQSVAFWCNPISGHATLYWYQQILGQGPKLLIQFQNNGVVDDSQLPKDRFSAERLKGVDSTLKIQPAKLEDSAVYLCASSHRGQSNSGNTIYFGEGSWLTVV.

This sequence joins TRBV19 and TRBJ1-4, with D tentatively TRBD1 (5 bases). In germline, CDR1 is LNHDA, CDR2 SQIVND (reference sequence). Trimming took 6 bases from V and 4 from J, leaving 21 bases between them. This CDR3 is 17 amino acids long. The CDR3 loop is CASSPPRGEPDNEKLFF. CDR3 sequence (DNA): TGTGCCAGTAGCCCCCCCCGGGGGGAACCAGATAATGAAAAACTGTTTTTT.

This rearrangement joins TRBV27 to TRBJ2-7, with 12 bases that match TRBD1. The CDR3 covers 16 residues. From germline, CDR1 is MNHEY and CDR2 SMNVEV (reference sequence). Trimming at V came to 5 bases and at J to 4 bases, leaving 9 bases not matched to a gene. This CDR3 reads CASSAGTGGDWYEQYF. The CDR3 DNA follows: TGTGCCAGCAGTGCAGGGACAGGGGGCGATTGGTACGAGCAGTACTTC.

The J gene is TRBJ1-2, the V gene TRBV6-5; no clear D gene. Per the germline V gene, CDR1 is MNHEY and CDR2 is SVGAGI. There are 15 residues in the CDR3. Trimming took off 0 bases at V and 3 bases at J, with 11 bases between the two ends. The CDR3 DNA sequence: TGTGCCAGCAGTTACTCGAATGTCGGATACTATGGCTACACCTTC. As protein: CASSYSNVGYYGYTF.

In its sample, this clone was seen a few times. This chain links TRBV15 with TRBJ1-1, with 7 nucleotides matching TRBD1. The trim removed 3 bases at V and 8 bases at J, leaving 12 bases unmatched. CDR1 is LNHNV, CDR2 YYDKDF, per germline (reference sequence). The CDR3 spans 15 residues. The DNA of the CDR3 is TGTGCCACCAGCAGCTCGTACCTAGGGGGCGCGGAAGCTTTCTTT. Residues: CATSSSYLGGAEAFF.

J is TRBJ1-2 and V is TRBV19; 7 bases match TRBD1. This CDR3 has 12 residues. Looked up from germline, CDR1 is LNHDA and CDR2 is SQIVND (reference sequence). The V and J ends lost 5 bases and 8 bases, in that order; junction bases with no gene match: 5. This CDR3 is CASSAHRGGYTF. In nucleotides, the CDR3 is TGTGCCAGTAGTGCTCACAGGGGCGGCTACACCTTC.